The entry that follows covers one T cell receptor beta chain sequence. Its target is unknown. The TCR alpha and TCR beta cDNA libraries, bearing sample barcodes and UMIs, were generated by 5'RACE using constant-segment primers. TCRdb analysed the 5' RACE reads with MiXCR anew, one entry per CDR3 protein. The table shows about 430,000 distinct CDR3 sequences, with 20% to 30% occurring only once. These data belong to a study of T-cell memory formation after mild COVID-19. CDR3 length equals 13 residues. Trimming pared 8 bases from V and 7 bases from J, leaving 16 bases between. The study, taken as a whole, reports: Clones that contracted from day 15 to 85 had balanced CD4/CD8; later expanders were CD4+ biased. SARS-CoV-2 specificity of second-wave clones peaking day 37 was unconfirmed. Contracting CD8+ clones were enriched in EMRA, CD4+ mainly in CM and EM.

The sample consisted of PBMCs or a T cell subset sorted from them (not recorded which). This receptor was taken from an adult woman who had mild COVID-19 (a few samples of this study predate the infection). Cell type and time point are not known. The V and J genes are TRBV12-3 or TRBV12-4 and TRBJ2-3, with D perhaps given as TRBD1 or TRBD2 (5 bases each). The DNA for the CDR3 is TGTGCCAGCGCGGCAGGGACCCTGAATACGCAGTATTTT. This gives the protein CASAAGTLNTQYF.